The clone carrying this TCR beta chain came up many times. Its target is not known. This specimen comes from a study of regulatory T cells in long-lasting Graves disease. This CDR3 is built from 13 residues. The germline V gene has CDR1 SGHRS and CDR2 YFSETQ. Trimming cost V 1 base and J 5 bases, with 9 bases left between them. Study-level points and caveats: Whereas new patients shared some 990 public clonotypes, persistent patients shared more, at a few thousand.

Combining iRepertoire HTBI primers with Arm-PCR of CDR3 regions, the authors built TCR beta libraries. TCRdb re-called the multiplex PCR reads with MiXCR, one entry per CDR3 protein. Of roughly 420,000 distinct CDR3 sequences listed, 15% to 17% were seen once; the top ten hold about 20%. The time point is: newly diagnosed GD, antithyroid drugs for less than 3 months. Making the TCR library involved RNA that had been extracted from PBMCs. The chain has TRBV5-1 and TRBJ2-5, with D hard to call. The sequenced sample was peripheral blood mononuclear cells (PBMCs), obtained at new diagnosis, from a patient treated with antithyroid drugs. The receptor's source is a female donor with Graves disease. The CDR3 nucleotides read TGCGCCAGCAGCTTGCACGTTGGGGAGACCCAGTACTTC. Encoded protein: CASSLHVGETQYF.